What follows is one T cell receptor beta chain and its context. The record originates from a study of cytomegalovirus exposure and HLA in healthy donors. Trimming cost V 4 bases and J 7 bases, with 18 bases left between them. Germline values: CDR1 SGHKS, CDR2 YYEKEE (reference sequence). The CDR3 runs to 15 residues. The donors were part of the roughly 120-subject validation cohort, which stood apart from the roughly 700-subject first cohort. Generated by immunoSEQ multiplex PCR, the TCRdb table keeps only in-frame clones and is missing some. The sample consists of approximately 65,000 clones, more than 85% of them appearing once.

This chain connects TRBV5-5 to TRBJ2-1; possible D gene TRBD1, 5 bases. The TCR comes from a man between 18 and 29 years old in good health and CMV-seropositive. Sequences were obtained from PBMCs. As DNA, the CDR3 is TGTGCCAGCAGCAACCCGGGCCAAGGGGAAAATGAGCAGTTCTTC. Encoded protein: CASSNPGQGENEQFF. The full variable domain, its missing parts supplied by reference TRBV5-5 and TRBJ2-1, is DAGVTQSPTHLIKTRGQQVTLRCSPISGHKSVSWYQQVLGQGPQFIFQYYEKEERGRGNFPDRFSARQFPNYSSELNVNALLLGDSALYLCASSNPGQGENEQFFGPGTRLTVL.